Following are 27 T cell receptor beta chains from one sample sequenced in a study of blood T cell repertoires in COVID-19. Libraries were prepared by immunoSEQ multiplex PCR; TCRdb keeps only in-frame clonotypes and omits some of them. Of roughly 200,000 clones in the sample, about 82% were seen once. The sequenced sample consisted of PBMCs or T cells enriched from blood (not recorded which). The source of these receptors is a man aged 35 to 55 with acute COVID-19.

The gene calls are TRBV6-5 and TRBJ1-2; D is possibly TRBD1 (6 bases). The germline CDR1 and CDR2 sequences are MNHEY and SVGAGI. CDR3 length: 13 residues. Trimming stripped 6 bases from V and 8 bases from J, with 16 bases between. CDR3 region: CASRRGILGGYTF. As DNA, the CDR3 is TGTGCCAGCAGAAGGGGGATCTTAGGGGGCTACACCTTC.

The gene calls are TRBV10-3 and TRBJ2-3, with 8 bases fitting TRBD2. The J segment lost 5 bases and the V segment lost 9 bases, leaving 7 bases of the junction unmatched. The CDR3 spans 13 residues. The germline gives CDR1 ENHRY, CDR2 SYGVKD. The CDR3 protein is CAIKREYIDTQYF. CDR3 in DNA: TGTGCCATAAAGCGGGAGTACATAGATACGCAGTATTTT.

This clone occurred a few times. The CDR3, as DNA: TGTGCCAGCAGTTCCACAGGCGAGCAGTACTTC. Translation gives CASSSTGEQYF. The chain combines TRBV12-3 or TRBV12-4 with TRBJ2-7; maybe TRBD1 (5 bases). V lost 4 bases to trimming and J lost 6 bases, with 7 bases between them. The CDR3 loop spans 11 amino acids.

The chain is built from TRBV11-2 and TRBJ2-1; 8 bases fit TRBD2. V trimming: 3 bases; J trimming: 8 bases; junction bases outside the gene matches: 9. The CDR3 covers 15 residues. Germline-derived CDR1 and CDR2 are SGHAT and FQNNGV. CDR3 loop: CASSFHDSGTYEQFF. The CDR3 DNA reads TGTGCCAGCAGCTTTCATGATAGCGGGACGTATGAGCAGTTCTTC.

J is TRBJ2-1 and V is TRBV5-4, with TRBD2 identical over 15 bases. The germline gives CDR1 SGHNT, CDR2 YYREEE (reference sequence). V shed 3 bases and J 9 bases; nucleotides not matched to a gene: 13. The CDR3 totals 18 residues. In nucleotides, the CDR3 is TGTGCCAGCAGCTCCCCGGGACTAGCGGGAGGTAGTGGTGTTGAGCAGTTCTTC. It is translated as CASSSPGLAGGSGVEQFF.

J is TRBJ1-1 and V is TRBV30; D might be TRBD1 (6 bases). CDR3 length equals 16 residues. The V gene lost 1 base and the J gene lost 0 bases, with 15 bases spanning the gap. Germline lookup yields CDR1 GTSNPN and CDR2 SVGIG (reference sequence). This CDR3 reads CAWSGQVTTLNTEAFF. CDR3 in DNA: TGTGCCTGGAGTGGACAGGTAACTACTCTGAACACTGAAGCTTTCTTT.

This clone was observed a single time. The chain joins TRBV30 to TRBJ2-1; D uncertain. This CDR3 has 10 residues. The germline V gene encodes CDR1 GTSNPN and CDR2 SVGIG (reference sequence). V was clipped by 0 bases and J by 9 bases, with 3 bases between them. The CDR3 nucleotides are TGTGCCTGGAGTGTACTTGAGCAGTTCTTC. It codes for CAWSVLEQFF.

The gene calls are TRBV7-6 and TRBJ1-5; TRBD1 agrees at 10 bases. Germline V lookup: CDR1 SGHVS, CDR2 FNYEAQ. Unmatched junction bases numbered 11, after V lost 3 bases and J lost 6 bases. This CDR3 is built from 17 residues. The CDR3 bases are TGTGCCAGCAGCTTTCGGAAACTGGGGACAGGGGTTCAGCCCCAGCATTTT. It translates to CASSFRKLGTGVQPQHF.

The gene calls are TRBV12-3 or TRBV12-4 and TRBJ2-7; perhaps TRBD2 as D (5 bases). CDR3 length equals 13 residues. V shed 5 bases and J shed 4 bases, with 12 bases lying between them. The CDR3, as DNA: TGTGCCAGCAGTGTCCGGGGTTCTTACGAGCAGTACTTC. It encodes CASSVRGSYEQYF.

This chain joins TRBV5-1 and TRBJ2-7; 8 bases match TRBD2. The CDR3 is 16 amino acids. The trim removed 4 bases at V and 2 bases at J, leaving 11 bases unmatched. Germline-derived CDR1 and CDR2 are SGHRS and YFSETQ. CDR3 amino acids: CASSPTLAALPYEQYF. Here the CDR3 DNA reads TGCGCCAGCAGCCCCACACTAGCGGCGTTGCCCTACGAGCAGTACTTC.

In this sample, this clone turned up once. V usage is TRBV6-5 and J usage is TRBJ2-7, with 10 bases aligning to TRBD2. CDR1 and CDR2 (germline): MNHEY, SVGAGI. V lost 7 bases, J lost 3 bases, and 6 bases stayed unmatched. The CDR3 covers 14 residues. In nucleotides, the CDR3 is TGTGCCAGCAAGTTGAGGACTAGCGGCTACGAGCAGTACTTC. The encoded protein is CASKLRTSGYEQYF.

The chain is built from TRBV18 and TRBJ1-5, with D maybe TRBD1 (5 bases). The CDR3 sequence is 16 residues long. V was shortened by 2 bases and J by 5 bases, with 16 bases between the two germline ends. Germline CDR1 and CDR2: KGHSH and LQKENI. CDR3 protein: CASSPERSGDDQPQHF. CDR3 DNA sequence: TGTGCCAGCTCACCAGAACGTTCGGGGGATGATCAGCCCCAGCATTTT.

The chain couples TRBV7-9 to TRBJ2-1; tentative D call: TRBD2 (6 bases). The ends were cut back, 4 bases at V and 4 bases at J, with 14 bases in the middle. The CDR3 is 15 amino acids. Germline-derived CDR1 and CDR2 are SEHNR and FQNEAQ (reference sequence). CDR3 sequence (DNA): TGTGCCAGCAGCTCGACTGGGACTCCATACAATGAGCAGTTCTTC. Its protein product is CASSSTGTPYNEQFF.

The genes are TRBV6-5 and TRBJ2-1; 9 bases fit TRBD2. Trimming removed 11 bases from V and 0 bases from J; junction bases left unmatched: 5. Germline CDR1 is MNHEY and CDR2 is SVGAGI. The CDR3 extends over 14 amino acids. CDR3 loop: CAVAGGSSYNEQFF. DNA of the CDR3: TGTGCCGTTGCGGGAGGGAGCTCCTACAATGAGCAGTTCTTC.

CDR3 loop: CASSLNLIRGPSPSEEAFF. The CDR3 DNA follows: TGCGCCAGCAGCTTGAACCTAATCAGGGGGCCTAGCCCCTCTGAAGAAGCTTTCTTT. The chain uses TRBV5-1 and TRBJ1-1; TRBD1 agrees at 8 bases. CDR1 is SGHRS, CDR2 YFSETQ, per germline. V lost 1 base to trimming and J lost 8 bases; unmatched junction nucleotides: 22. This CDR3 contains 19 residues.

This clone came up once. The chain joins TRBV6-5 to TRBJ2-7; no reliable D call. Germline lookup yields CDR1 MNHEY and CDR2 SVGAGI. V was clipped by 5 bases and J by 2 bases, with 4 bases between them. The CDR3 totals 11 residues. The CDR3 here is CASSQTYEQYF. CDR3 nucleotides: TGTGCCAGCAGTCAAACCTACGAGCAGTACTTC.

The chain has TRBV5-5 and TRBJ2-6; D is perhaps TRBD1 (6 bases). CDR3 length equals 15 residues. V was pared by 3 bases and J by 0 bases, with 7 bases between. CDR1 is SGHKS, CDR2 YYEKEE, per germline (reference sequence). The CDR3 DNA reads TGTGCCAGCAGCTCGACAGGCTCTGGGGCCAACGTCCTGACTTTC. It translates to CASSSTGSGANVLTF.

Concerning this clone: Other DNA sequences of this sample code for an identical CDR3. The V gene is TRBV5-4, the J gene TRBJ2-5; possible D gene TRBD1, 5 bases. CDR1 is SGHNT and CDR2 is YYREEE in the germline V gene (reference sequence). The CDR3 contains 12 residues. V was clipped by 0 bases and J by 5 bases, with 5 bases between them. CDR3 sequence reads: CASSLAGETQYF. In nucleotides, the CDR3 is TGTGCCAGCAGCTTGGCAGGGGAGACCCAGTACTTC.

The chain employs TRBV6-4 and TRBJ2-2; the D gene is possibly TRBD1 (5 bases). V gave up 6 bases and J gave up 6 bases, with 11 bases separating them. The CDR3 contains 13 residues. The germline gives CDR1 MRHNA, CDR2 SNTAGT. In DNA form, the CDR3 reads TGTGCCAGCAGCCTGGACACTGCCGGGGAGCTGTTTTTT. Translation gives CASSLDTAGELFF.

The rearrangement uses TRBV19 and TRBJ1-4; D is perhaps TRBD1 (5 bases). V lost 1 base to trimming and J lost 8 bases, with 14 bases between them. The germline V gene has CDR1 LNHDA and CDR2 SQIVND (reference sequence). CDR3 size: 15 residues. CDR3 loop: CASSIVRLRGEKLFF. The CDR3, as DNA: TGTGCCAGTAGTATAGTAAGGCTAAGGGGCGAAAAACTGTTTTTT.

V is TRBV11-1 and J is TRBJ1-2; 7 nucleotides align to TRBD1. J gave up 4 bases and V 5 bases, and 4 bases lay outside the gene matches. The V gene's germline CDR1 is SGHAT and CDR2 FQDESV (reference sequence). The CDR3 consists of 13 residues. CDR3 region: CASSQTGSYGYTF. CDR3 nucleotides: TGTGCCAGCAGCCAGACAGGGTCCTATGGCTACACCTTC.

The V and J genes are TRBV10-3 and TRBJ1-4; D gene uncertain. The CDR3 is 17 residues long. Per the germline V gene, CDR1 is ENHRY and CDR2 is SYGVKD. Trimming removed 6 bases at V and 3 bases at J, with 20 bases between. The CDR3 DNA follows: TGTGCCATCAGCCCCTCGGGTCTTCTGGGAGCTAATGAAAAACTGTTTTTT. Translating it yields CAISPSGLLGANEKLFF.

In nucleotides, the CDR3 is TGTGCCAGCAGGTCCGACAGGGTACCTTATCAGCCCCAGCATTTT. It is translated as CASRSDRVPYQPQHF. The chain has TRBV28 and TRBJ1-5; TRBD1 aligns across 7 bases. The CDR3 has 15 residues. After removal of 6 bases from V and 5 bases from J, the junction contained 10 bases not matched to a gene. Germline lookup yields CDR1 MDHEN and CDR2 SYDVKM. The entire variable domain, with the rest obtained from reference TRBV28 and TRBJ1-5, is as follows: DVKVTQSSRYLVKRTGEKVFLECVQDMDHENMFWYRQDPGLGLRLIYFSYDVKMKEKGDIPEGYSVSREKKERFSLILESASTNQTSMYLCASRSDRVPYQPQHFGDGTRLSIL.

J is TRBJ2-5 and V is TRBV19; 9 bases are a match to TRBD2. The CDR3 is 14 amino acids. V lost 6 bases to trimming and J lost 7 bases; unmatched junction nucleotides: 9. CDR1 and CDR2 from the germline V gene are LNHDA and SQIVND (reference sequence). CDR3 sequence (DNA): TGTGCCAGTAGGACGGGACTAGCCTTAGGGACCCAGTACTTC. Amino acid sequence: CASRTGLALGTQYF.

V usage is TRBV7-9 and J usage is TRBJ2-1; 8 nucleotides line up with TRBD1. This CDR3 has 16 amino acids. Germline V CDR1 and CDR2: SEHNR, FQNEAQ (reference sequence). V lost 5 bases and J lost 7; bases outside the gene matches: 13. CDR3 DNA: TGTGCCAGCAGCCGCGTCCCGGGACAGGAATTAAATGAGCAGTTCTTC. It codes for CASSRVPGQELNEQFF.

This chain joins TRBV24-1 and TRBJ1-6; 7 nucleotides line up with TRBD1. The CDR3 loop spans 14 amino acids. The germline V gene has CDR1 KGHDR and CDR2 SFDVKD. Trimming at V came to 5 bases and at J to 7 bases, leaving 4 bases not matched to a gene. CDR3 DNA sequence: TGTGCCACCAGTGGGCCGGGACAGAATTCACCCCTCCACTTT. Its protein is CATSGPGQNSPLHF.

V is TRBV5-5 and J is TRBJ2-2; the match to TRBD2 covers 10 bases. CDR3 length: 14 residues. V lost 1 base and J lost 6; bases outside the gene matches: 0. CDR1 is SGHKS, CDR2 YYEKEE, per germline (reference sequence). DNA of the CDR3: TGTGCCAGCAGCTTGAGCGGGAGGGCCGGGGAGCTGTTTTTT. Its translation is CASSLSGRAGELFF.